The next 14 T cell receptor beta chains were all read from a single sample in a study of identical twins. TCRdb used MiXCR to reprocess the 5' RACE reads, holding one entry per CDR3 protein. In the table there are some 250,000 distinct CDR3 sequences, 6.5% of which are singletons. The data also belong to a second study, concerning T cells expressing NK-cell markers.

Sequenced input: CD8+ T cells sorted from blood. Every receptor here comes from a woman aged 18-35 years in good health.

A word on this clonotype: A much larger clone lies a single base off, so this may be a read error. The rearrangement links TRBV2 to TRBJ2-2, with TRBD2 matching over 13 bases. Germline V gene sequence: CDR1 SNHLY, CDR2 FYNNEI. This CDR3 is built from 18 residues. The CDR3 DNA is TGTACCAGCAGTTTAGCAACTAGCGGGAGGGGTGTCACCGGGGAGCTGTTTTTT. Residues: CTSSLATSGRGVTGELFF.

CDR3 sequence reads: CASSYSSEADTQYF. Written as DNA, the CDR3 is TGTGCCAGCAGTTACTCGAGCGAAGCAGATACGCAGTATTTT. This chain uses TRBV6-5 with TRBJ2-3; D gene unclear. This CDR3 is 14 amino acids long. Germline V CDR1 and CDR2: MNHEY, SVGAGI. The V gene lost 0 bases and the J gene lost 4 bases, with 8 bases spanning the gap.

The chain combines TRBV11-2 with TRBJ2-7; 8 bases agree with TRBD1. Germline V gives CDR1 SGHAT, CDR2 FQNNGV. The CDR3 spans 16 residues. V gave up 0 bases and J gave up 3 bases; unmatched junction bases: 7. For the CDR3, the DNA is TGTGCCAGCAGCTTAGAGCGTGACAGGGGATACTACGAGCAGTACTTC. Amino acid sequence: CASSLERDRGYYEQYF.

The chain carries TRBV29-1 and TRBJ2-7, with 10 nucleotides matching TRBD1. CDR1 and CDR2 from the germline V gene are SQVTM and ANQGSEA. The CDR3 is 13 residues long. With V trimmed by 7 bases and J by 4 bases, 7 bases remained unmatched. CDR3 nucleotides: TGCAGCGCCACCGGGACAGGGGTTTACGAGCAGTACTTC. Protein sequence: CSATGTGVYEQYF.

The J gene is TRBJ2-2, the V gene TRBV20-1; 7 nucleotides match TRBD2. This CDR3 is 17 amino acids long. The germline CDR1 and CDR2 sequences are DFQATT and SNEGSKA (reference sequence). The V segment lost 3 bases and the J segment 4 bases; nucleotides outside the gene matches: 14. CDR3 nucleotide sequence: TGCAGTGCTAGTCCCGCTAGCGGAGGCTGGTCCACCGGGGAGCTGTTTTTT. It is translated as CSASPASGGWSTGELFF.

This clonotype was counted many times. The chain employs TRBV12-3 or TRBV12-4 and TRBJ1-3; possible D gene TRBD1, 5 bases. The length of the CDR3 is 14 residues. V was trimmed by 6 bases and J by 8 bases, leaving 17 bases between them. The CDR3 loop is CASRAGPQADTIYF. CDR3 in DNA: TGTGCCAGCAGGGCGGGACCCCAGGCGGACACCATATATTTT.

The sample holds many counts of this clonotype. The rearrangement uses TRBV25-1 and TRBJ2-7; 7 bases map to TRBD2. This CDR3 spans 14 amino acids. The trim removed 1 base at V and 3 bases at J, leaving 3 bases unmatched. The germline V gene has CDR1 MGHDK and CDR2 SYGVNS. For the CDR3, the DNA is TGTGCCAGCAGTGAATCCGGCGGGAGCTACGAGCAGTACTTC. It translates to CASSESGGSYEQYF.

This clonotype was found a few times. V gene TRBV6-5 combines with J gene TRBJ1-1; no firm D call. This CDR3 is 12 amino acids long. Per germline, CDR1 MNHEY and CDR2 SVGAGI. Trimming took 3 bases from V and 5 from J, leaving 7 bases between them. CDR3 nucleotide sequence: TGTGCCAGCAGTTATGGAAAAACTGAAGCTTTCTTT. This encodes CASSYGKTEAFF.

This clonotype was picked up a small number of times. CDR3 residues: CASSPPSSRSYNEQFF. CDR3 in DNA: TGTGCCAGCTCACCACCGAGCTCGCGGAGCTACAATGAGCAGTTCTTC. The chain uses TRBV18 and TRBJ2-1; D is unresolved. Per germline, CDR1 KGHSH and CDR2 LQKENI. V lost 0 bases and J lost 3, with 12 bases in between. The CDR3 consists of 16 residues.

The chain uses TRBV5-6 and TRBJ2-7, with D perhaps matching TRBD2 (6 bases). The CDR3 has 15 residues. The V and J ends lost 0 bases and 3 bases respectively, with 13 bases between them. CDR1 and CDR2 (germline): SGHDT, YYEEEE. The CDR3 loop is CASSLDGSGFYEQYF. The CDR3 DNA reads TGTGCCAGCAGCTTGGACGGGAGCGGTTTCTACGAGCAGTACTTC.

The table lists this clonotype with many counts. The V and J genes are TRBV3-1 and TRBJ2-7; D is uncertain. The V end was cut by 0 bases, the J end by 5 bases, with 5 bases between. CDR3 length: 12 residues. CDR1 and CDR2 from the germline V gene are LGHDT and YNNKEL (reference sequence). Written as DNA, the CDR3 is TGTGCCAGCAGCCAAGACCCTGACGAGCAGTACTTC. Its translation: CASSQDPDEQYF.

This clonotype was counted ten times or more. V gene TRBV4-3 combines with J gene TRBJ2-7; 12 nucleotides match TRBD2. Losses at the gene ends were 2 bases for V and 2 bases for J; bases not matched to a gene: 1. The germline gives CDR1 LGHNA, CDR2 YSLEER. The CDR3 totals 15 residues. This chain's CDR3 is CASSQSSGRAYEQYF. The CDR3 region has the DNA TGCGCCAGCAGCCAATCTAGCGGGAGGGCCTACGAGCAGTACTTC.

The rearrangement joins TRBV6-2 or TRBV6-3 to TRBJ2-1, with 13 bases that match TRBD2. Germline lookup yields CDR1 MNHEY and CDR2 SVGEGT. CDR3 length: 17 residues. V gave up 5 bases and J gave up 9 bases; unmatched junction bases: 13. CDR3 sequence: CASSTPYRTSGSTEQFF. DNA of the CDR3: TGTGCCAGCAGTACCCCCTATCGGACTAGCGGGAGTACTGAGCAGTTCTTC.

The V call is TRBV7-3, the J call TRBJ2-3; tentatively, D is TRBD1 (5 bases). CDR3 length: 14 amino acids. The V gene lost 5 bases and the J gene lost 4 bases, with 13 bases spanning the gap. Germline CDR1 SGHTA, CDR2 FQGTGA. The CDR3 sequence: CASSQTVGADTQYF. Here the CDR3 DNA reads TGTGCCAGCAGCCAAACAGTAGGGGCAGATACGCAGTATTTT. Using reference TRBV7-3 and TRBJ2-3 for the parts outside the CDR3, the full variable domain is GAGVSQTPSNKVTEKGKYVELRCDPISGHTALYWYRQSLGQGPEFLIYFQGTGAADDSGLPNDRFFAVRPEGSVSTLKIQRTERGDSAVYLCASSQTVGADTQYFGPGTRLTVL.